The 5 T cell receptor beta chains given below trace back to one sample, sequenced in a study of blood T cell repertoires in COVID-19 (TCRdb year 2020). Preparation of the library involved the immunoSEQ multiplex PCR assay. TCRdb stores this immuneACCESS table with in-frame sequences only. Part of the clones is absent; in the studies checked, under half of the shortfall reflects unresolved V genes, and no reason is known for the rest. The sample table holds some 130,000 clones, of which approximately 84% were seen once. Together, the top ten hold roughly 15% of the sample. The sample comprised peripheral blood. The receptors were sampled from a woman older than 75 with acute or convalescent COVID-19.

This sequence joins TRBV19 and TRBJ2-1; TRBD2 matches at 10 bases. The V segment lost 4 bases and the J segment 2 bases; nucleotides outside the gene matches: 14. Germline V gene data show CDR1 as LNHDA and CDR2 as SQIVND (reference sequence). The CDR3 sequence is 19 residues long. CDR3 sequence (DNA): TGTGCCAGTAGTACCCCCCTGGCTAGCGGGAGACGCACCTACAATGAGCAGTTCTTC. It is translated as CASSTPLASGRRTYNEQFF.

The rearrangement links TRBV18 to TRBJ1-1; D is ambiguous. V was clipped by 5 bases and J by 5 bases, with 24 bases between them. Germline CDR1 KGHSH, CDR2 LQKENI. The CDR3 is 17 residues long. Here the CDR3 DNA reads TGTGCCAGCTCAAGGCCTCAGGCCGGGGTTGTGGGGACTGAAGCTTTCTTT. As protein: CASSRPQAGVVGTEAFF. Looking up the rest from reference TRBV18 and TRBJ1-1 gives the full variable domain: NAGVMQNPRHLVRRRGQEARLRCSPMKGHSHVYWYRQLPEEGLKFMVYLQKENIIDESGMPKERFSAEFPKEGPSILRIQQVVRGDSAAYFCASSRPQAGVVGTEAFFGQGTRLTVV.

CDR3: CASSSRGGAPGELFF. CDR3 in DNA: TGTGCCAGCAGCTCGCGCGGCGGGGCGCCCGGGGAGCTGTTTTTT. The V call is TRBV5-5, the J call TRBJ2-2; weak D call: TRBD2 (6 bases). The germline CDR1 and CDR2 sequences are SGHKS and YYEKEE (reference sequence). The length of the CDR3 is 15 residues. Trimming removed 3 bases at V and 6 bases at J, with 15 bases between.

V and J are TRBV7-9 and TRBJ2-3; TRBD2 aligns across 16 bases. The CDR3 totals 16 residues. Germline CDR1 SEHNR, CDR2 FQNEAQ (reference sequence). V lost 5 bases, J lost 6 bases, and 5 bases stayed unmatched. The CDR3: CASSRGLAGGLDTQYF. DNA of the CDR3: TGTGCCAGCAGCCGGGGACTAGCGGGAGGGTTGGATACGCAGTATTTT.

The chain joins TRBV5-1 to TRBJ2-3, with 11 bases that match TRBD2. The germline gives CDR1 SGHRS, CDR2 YFSETQ. The CDR3 length is 15 residues. The V gene end was trimmed by 4 bases and the J gene end by 2 bases; junction bases not matched to a gene: 3. CDR3 sequence reads: CASSMTSGVTDTQYF. As DNA, the CDR3 is TGCGCCAGCAGCATGACTAGCGGGGTCACAGATACGCAGTATTTT. The whole variable domain, remainder taken from reference TRBV5-1 and TRBJ2-3, is KAGVTQTPRYLIKTRGQQVTLSCSPISGHRSVSWYQQTPGQGLQFLFEYFSETQRNKGNFPGRFSGRQFSNSRSEMNVSTLELGDSALYLCASSMTSGVTDTQYFGPGTRLTVL.